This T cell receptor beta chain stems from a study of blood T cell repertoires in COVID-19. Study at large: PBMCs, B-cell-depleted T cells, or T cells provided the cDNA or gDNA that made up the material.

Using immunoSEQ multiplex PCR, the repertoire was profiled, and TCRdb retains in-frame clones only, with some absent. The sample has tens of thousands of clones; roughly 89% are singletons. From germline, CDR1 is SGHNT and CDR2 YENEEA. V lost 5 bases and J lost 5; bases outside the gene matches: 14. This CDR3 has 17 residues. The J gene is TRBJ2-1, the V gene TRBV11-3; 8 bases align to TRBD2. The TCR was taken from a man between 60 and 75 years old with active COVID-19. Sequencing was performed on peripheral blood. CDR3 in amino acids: CASSTGGPGGSNNEQFF. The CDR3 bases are TGTGCCAGCAGCACAGGCGGGCCGGGAGGGTCCAACAATGAGCAGTTCTTC.